The present T cell receptor beta chain was sequenced within a study of technical replicates of blood from a few donors. Profiled with immunoSEQ multiplex PCR; TCRdb holds only in-frame clones, not every one. This repertoire shows about 100,000 clones, approximately 94% found once; its top ten account for approximately 0.24%. The sample was T cells isolated from PBMCs. The receptor's source is a human donor in good health.

The CDR3 reads CASSLASANYGYTF. CDR3 sequence (DNA): TGTGCCAGCAGCTTAGCGTCAGCTAACTATGGCTACACCTTC. The J gene is TRBJ1-2, the V gene TRBV7-9; D remains unclear. Germline values: CDR1 SEHNR, CDR2 FQNEAQ (reference sequence). The CDR3 has 14 residues. V was clipped by 0 bases and J by 0 bases, with 5 bases between them.